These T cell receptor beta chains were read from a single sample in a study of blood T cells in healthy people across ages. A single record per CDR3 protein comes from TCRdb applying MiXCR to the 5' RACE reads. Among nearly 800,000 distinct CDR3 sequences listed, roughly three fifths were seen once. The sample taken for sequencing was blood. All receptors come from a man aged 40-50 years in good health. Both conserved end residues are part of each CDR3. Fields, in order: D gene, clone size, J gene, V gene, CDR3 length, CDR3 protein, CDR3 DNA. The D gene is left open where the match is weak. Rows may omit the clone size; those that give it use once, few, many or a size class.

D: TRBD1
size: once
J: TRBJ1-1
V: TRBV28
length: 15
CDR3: CASSWVTGENTEAFF
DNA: TGTGCCAGCAGCTGGGTAACAGGGGAGAACACTGAAGCTTTCTTT

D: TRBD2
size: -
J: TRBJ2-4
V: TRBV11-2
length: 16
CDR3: CASSSRLAGTKNIQYF
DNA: TGTGCCAGCAGCTCCAGACTAGCGGGAACCAAAAACATTCAGTACTTC

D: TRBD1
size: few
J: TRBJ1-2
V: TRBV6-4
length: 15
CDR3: CASRRTGATHYGYTF
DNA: TGTGCCAGCAGACGGACAGGGGCTACGCACTATGGCTACACCTTC

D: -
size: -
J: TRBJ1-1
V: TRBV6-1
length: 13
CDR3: CASSEARQGFPFF
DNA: TGTGCCAGCAGTGAAGCGCGCCAGGGGTTTCCTTTCTTT

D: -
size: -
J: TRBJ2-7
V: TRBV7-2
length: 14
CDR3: CASSLGQISYEQYF
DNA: TGTGCCAGCAGCTTAGGACAGATCTCCTACGAGCAGTACTTC

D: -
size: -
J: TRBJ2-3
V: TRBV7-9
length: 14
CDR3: CASSLRGSSDTQYF
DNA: TGCGCCAGCAGCTTGAGGGGAAGTTCGGATACGCAGTATTTT

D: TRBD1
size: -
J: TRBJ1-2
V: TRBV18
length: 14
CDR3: CASSPNRGSYGYTF
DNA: TGTGCCAGCTCACCTAACAGGGGAAGCTATGGCTACACCTTC

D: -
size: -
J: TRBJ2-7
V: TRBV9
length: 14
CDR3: CASSPRANTYEQYF
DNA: TGTGCCAGCAGCCCCCGCGCCAACACCTACGAGCAGTACTTC

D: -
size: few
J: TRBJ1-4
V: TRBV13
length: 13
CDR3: CASSLVGTQELFF
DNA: TGTGCCAGCAGCTTAGTGGGGACTCAGGAACTGTTTTTT

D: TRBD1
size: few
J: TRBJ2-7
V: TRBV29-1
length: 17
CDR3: CSVRKIVTGLASYEQYF
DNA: TGCAGCGTTCGAAAGATCGTGACAGGGCTCGCGTCCTACGAGCAGTACTTC

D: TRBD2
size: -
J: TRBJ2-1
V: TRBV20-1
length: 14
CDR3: CSAGGTSAYNEQFF
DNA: TGCAGTGCTGGCGGGACTAGCGCTTACAATGAGCAGTTCTTC

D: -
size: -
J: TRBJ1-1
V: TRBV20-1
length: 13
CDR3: CSAISTSNTEAFF
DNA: TGCAGTGCTATCTCGACTTCGAACACTGAAGCTTTCTTT

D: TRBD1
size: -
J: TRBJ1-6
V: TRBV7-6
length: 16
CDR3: CASSHARQGFYSPLHF
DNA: TGTGCCAGCAGCCACGCCCGACAGGGATTTTATTCACCCCTCCACTTT

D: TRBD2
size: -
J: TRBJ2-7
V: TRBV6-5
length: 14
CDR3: CASSRSGRLGEQYF
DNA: TGTGCCAGCAGCCGTAGCGGGAGGCTAGGCGAGCAGTACTTC

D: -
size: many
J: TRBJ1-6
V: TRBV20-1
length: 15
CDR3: CSARAGVSYNSPLHF
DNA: TGCAGTGCTAGAGCAGGGGTCTCCTATAATTCACCCCTCCACTTT

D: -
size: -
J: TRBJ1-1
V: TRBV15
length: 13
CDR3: CATSYVRNTEAFF
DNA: TGTGCCACCAGTTACGTTCGGAACACTGAAGCTTTCTTT

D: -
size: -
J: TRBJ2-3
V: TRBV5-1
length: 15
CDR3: CASSEKRRNTDTQYF
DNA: TGCGCCAGCAGCGAAAAGCGGAGGAACACAGATACGCAGTATTTT

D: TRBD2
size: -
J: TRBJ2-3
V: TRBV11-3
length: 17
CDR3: CASSLDPSGRSADTQYF
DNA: TGTGCCAGCAGCTTAGATCCCAGCGGGAGATCGGCAGATACGCAGTATTTT

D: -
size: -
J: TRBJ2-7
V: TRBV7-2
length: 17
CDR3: CASSLGVGAEGYYEQYF
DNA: TGTGCCAGCAGCTTAGGAGTGGGGGCTGAGGGGTACTACGAGCAGTACTTC

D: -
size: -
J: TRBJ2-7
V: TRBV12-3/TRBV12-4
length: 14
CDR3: CASSFRSGIYEQYF
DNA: TGTGCCAGCAGTTTTAGGAGCGGAATTTACGAGCAGTACTTC

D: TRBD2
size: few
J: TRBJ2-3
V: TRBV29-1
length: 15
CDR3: CSVEEAGGFTDTQYF
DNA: TGCAGCGTTGAAGAAGCGGGGGGATTCACAGATACGCAGTATTTT

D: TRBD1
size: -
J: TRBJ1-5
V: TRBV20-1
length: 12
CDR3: CSAADRGQPQHF
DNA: TGCAGTGCTGCCGACAGGGGACAGCCCCAGCATTTT

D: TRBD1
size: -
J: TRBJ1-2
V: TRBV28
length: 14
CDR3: CASGLDRAPYGYTF
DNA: TGTGCCAGCGGTCTGGACAGGGCTCCCTATGGCTACACCTTC

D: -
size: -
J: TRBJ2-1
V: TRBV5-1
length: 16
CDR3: CASSLAGQGGVNEQFF
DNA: TGCGCCAGCAGCTTGGCGGGCCAGGGTGGAGTTAATGAGCAGTTCTTC

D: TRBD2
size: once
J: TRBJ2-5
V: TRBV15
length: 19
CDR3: CATSRVRLAGALDQETQYF
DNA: TGTGCCACCAGCAGAGTTCGGCTAGCGGGGGCATTAGACCAAGAGACCCAGTACTTC

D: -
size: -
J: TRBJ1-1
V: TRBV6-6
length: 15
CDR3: CASKDLTGPNTEAFF
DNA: TGTGCCAGCAAAGACTTGACAGGCCCCAACACTGAAGCTTTCTTT

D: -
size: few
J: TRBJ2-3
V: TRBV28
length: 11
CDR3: CAIQGFDTQYF
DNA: TGTGCCATACAGGGTTTCGATACGCAGTATTTT

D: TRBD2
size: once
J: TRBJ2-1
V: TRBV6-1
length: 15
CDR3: CASLFSGGPYNEQFF
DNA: TGTGCCAGTCTGTTTAGCGGGGGGCCCTACAATGAGCAGTTCTTC

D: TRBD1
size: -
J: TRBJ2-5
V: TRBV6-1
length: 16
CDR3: CASSSDRLNKRETQYF
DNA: TGTGCCAGCAGTTCGGACAGGCTTAACAAACGGGAGACCCAGTACTTC

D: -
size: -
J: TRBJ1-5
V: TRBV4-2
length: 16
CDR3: CASSQERGDGYQPQHF
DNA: TGTGCCAGCAGCCAAGAGAGGGGCGACGGTTATCAGCCCCAGCATTTT

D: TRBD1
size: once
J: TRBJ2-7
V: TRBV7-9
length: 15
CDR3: CASSASTGATTEQYF
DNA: TGTGCCAGCAGCGCCTCGACAGGGGCCACGACGGAGCAGTACTTC

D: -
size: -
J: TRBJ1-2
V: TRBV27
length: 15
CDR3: CASSFQETDHYGYTF
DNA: TGTGCCAGCAGTTTCCAGGAGACAGATCACTATGGCTACACCTTC

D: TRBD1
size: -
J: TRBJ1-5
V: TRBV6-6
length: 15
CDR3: CASGTGAFSNQPQHF
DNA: TGTGCCAGCGGGACAGGGGCTTTTAGCAATCAGCCCCAGCATTTT

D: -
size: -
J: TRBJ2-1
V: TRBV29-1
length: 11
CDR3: CSVGEDNEQFF
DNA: TGCAGCGTTGGGGAGGACAATGAGCAGTTCTTC

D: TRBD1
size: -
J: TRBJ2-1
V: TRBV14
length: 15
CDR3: CASSPWTGLVNEQFF
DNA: TGTGCCAGCAGCCCCTGGACAGGGTTAGTCAATGAGCAGTTCTTC

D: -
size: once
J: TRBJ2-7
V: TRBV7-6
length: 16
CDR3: CASSPPGRPGGYEQYF
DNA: TGTGCCAGCAGCCCACCTGGTCGACCAGGCGGCTACGAGCAGTACTTC

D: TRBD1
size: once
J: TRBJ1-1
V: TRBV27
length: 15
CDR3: CASSLKDRGNTEAFF
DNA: TGTGCCAGCAGTTTAAAAGACAGGGGGAACACTGAAGCTTTCTTT

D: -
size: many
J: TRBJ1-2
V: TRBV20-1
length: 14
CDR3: CSARDGAGLGGYTF
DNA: TGCAGTGCTAGAGATGGGGCAGGGTTGGGTGGCTACACCTTC

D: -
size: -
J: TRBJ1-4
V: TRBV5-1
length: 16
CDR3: CASSYAPGGRGEKLFF
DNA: TGCGCCAGCAGCTATGCCCCTGGGGGGCGAGGGGAAAAACTGTTTTTT

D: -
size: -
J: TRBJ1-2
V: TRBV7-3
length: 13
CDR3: CARELWANYGYTF
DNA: TGTGCCAGGGAGCTTTGGGCCAACTATGGCTACACCTTC

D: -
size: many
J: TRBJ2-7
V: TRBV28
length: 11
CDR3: CASSSQYEQYF
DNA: TGTGCCAGCAGTTCCCAATACGAGCAGTACTTC

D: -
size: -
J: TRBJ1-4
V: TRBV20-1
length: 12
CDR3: CSPGAEVEKLFF
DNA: TGCAGTCCCGGAGCGGAGGTTGAAAAACTGTTTTTT

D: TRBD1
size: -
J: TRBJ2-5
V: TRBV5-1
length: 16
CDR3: CANSSRDRGPSETQYF
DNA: TGCGCCAACAGCTCCCGGGACAGGGGGCCTTCGGAGACCCAGTACTTC

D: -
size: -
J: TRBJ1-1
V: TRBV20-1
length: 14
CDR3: CSANLRDGNTEAFF
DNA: TGCAGTGCTAATCTGAGGGATGGGAACACTGAAGCTTTCTTT

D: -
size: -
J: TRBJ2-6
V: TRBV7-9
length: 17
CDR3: CASSRTSRSSGANVLTF
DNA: TGTGCCAGCAGCCGCACTAGTAGATCGTCTGGGGCCAACGTCCTGACTTTC

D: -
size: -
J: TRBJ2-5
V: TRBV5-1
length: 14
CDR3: CASRNRSYQETQYF
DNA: TGCGCCAGCAGGAACAGATCATACCAAGAGACCCAGTACTTC

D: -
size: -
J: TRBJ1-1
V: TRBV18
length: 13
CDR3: CASSPGGNTEAFF
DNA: TGTGCCAGCAGTCCCGGAGGCAACACTGAAGCTTTCTTT

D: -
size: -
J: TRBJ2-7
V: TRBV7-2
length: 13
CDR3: CASSPVINREQYF
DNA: TGTGCCAGCAGCCCTGTGATCAATCGCGAGCAGTACTTC

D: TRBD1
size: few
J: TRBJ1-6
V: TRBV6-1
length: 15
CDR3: CASSAVSGGNSPLHF
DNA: TGTGCCAGCAGTGCAGTTTCAGGGGGGAATTCACCCCTCCACTTT

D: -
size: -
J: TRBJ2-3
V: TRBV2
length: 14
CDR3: CASSETGHTDTQYF
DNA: TGTGCCAGCAGTGAAACAGGGCACACAGATACGCAGTATTTT

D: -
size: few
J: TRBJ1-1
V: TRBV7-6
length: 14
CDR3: CASSFGKVDTEAFF
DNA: TGTGCCAGCAGCTTCGGGAAGGTGGACACTGAAGCTTTCTTT

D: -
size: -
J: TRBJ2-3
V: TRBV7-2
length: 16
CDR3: CASSFMSGRTTDTQYF
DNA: TGTGCCAGCAGCTTCATGAGCGGGCGGACCACAGATACGCAGTATTTT

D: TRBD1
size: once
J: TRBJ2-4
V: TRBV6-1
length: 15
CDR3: CASSDPLGDSGEQYF
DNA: TGTGCCAGCAGTGATCCCCTGGGGGACAGTGGTGAGCAGTACTTC